Each of the 10 T cell receptor beta chains below was sequenced from the same sample in a study of early T cells in non-severe SARS-CoV-2 infection. Each CDR3 protein is one row after TCRdb ran MiXCR on the 5' RACE reads. The sample has about 69,000 distinct CDR3 sequences, 9.5% seen once. Sequencing was carried out using whole blood. The receptors come from an adult who was a healthcare worker with PCR-confirmed SARS-CoV-2 infection or an uninfected control (not recorded which).

There are a few counts of this clonotype. The CDR3 sequence: CSARDGANYGYTF. The CDR3 DNA is TGCAGTGCTAGAGATGGAGCTAACTATGGCTACACCTTC. V usage is TRBV20-1 and J usage is TRBJ1-2; unclear D gene. V was clipped by 0 bases and J by 0 bases, with 5 bases between them. The CDR3 covers 13 residues. Germline V gene data show CDR1 as DFQATT and CDR2 as SNEGSKA (reference sequence).

This chain links TRBV29-1 with TRBJ1-1; 7 nucleotides agree with TRBD1. The CDR3 length is 14 residues. The V segment lost 3 bases and the J segment 3 bases; nucleotides outside the gene matches: 7. Germline V gene data show CDR1 as SQVTM and CDR2 as ANQGSEA. The chain's CDR3 is CSVDVGGVYTEAFF. In DNA form, the CDR3 reads TGCAGCGTTGACGTAGGGGGCGTATACACTGAAGCTTTCTTT.

The chain links TRBV30 to TRBJ2-7; D unresolved. The CDR3 covers 11 residues. With 2 bases removed from V and 5 bases from J, the gap between germline ends came to 7 bases. Germline loops: CDR1 GTSNPN, CDR2 SVGIG (reference sequence). CDR3 coding DNA: TGTGCCTGGAGTCATAGGGACGAGCAGTACTTC. This codes for CAWSHRDEQYF.

This clonotype was recorded a few times. The CDR3 is CASSLAAWKDSDEQYF. The CDR3 nucleotides read TGTGCCAGCAGCTTAGCGGCGTGGAAGGACTCGGACGAGCAGTACTTC. The V and J genes are TRBV7-2 and TRBJ2-7, with a tentative D call TRBD2 (5 bases). Germline loops: CDR1 SGHTA, CDR2 FQGNSA. The CDR3 consists of 16 residues. V was pared by 0 bases and J by 5 bases, with 17 bases between.

This clonotype was seen ten or more times. The rearrangement uses TRBV12-2 and TRBJ2-1; TRBD2 was called by the table and not checked on the DNA. TRBV12-2 is recorded as a pseudogene. This CDR3 contains 22 residues. The CDR3 coding sequence is TGTGCAAGTCGCTTTGTTCCAGGGGGACTAGCGGGAGAGTGCAGCTCCTACAATGAGCAGTTCTTC. This encodes CASRFVPGGLAGECSSYNEQFF.

This clonotype appeared once. The J gene is TRBJ1-4, the V gene TRBV2; possibly TRBD1 for D (6 bases). Germline loops: CDR1 SNHLY, CDR2 FYNNEI. The CDR3 contains 15 residues. Trimming removed 2 bases from V and 9 bases from J, with 16 bases in between. Here the CDR3 DNA reads TGTGCCAGCAGTGAACTTCGGCAGGGGACTAAAAAACTGTTTTTT. Its protein product is CASSELRQGTKKLFF.

This clonotype came up many times. This sequence joins TRBV5-1 and TRBJ2-6, with no clear D. Germline CDR1 SGHRS, CDR2 YFSETQ. Deletions cut 1 base from V and 0 bases from J, with 8 bases between. The CDR3 covers 16 residues. CDR3 region: CASSLSRASGANVLTF. CDR3 coding DNA: TGCGCCAGCAGCTTGAGTAGGGCCTCTGGGGCCAACGTCCTGACTTTC.

This clonotype came up many times. The V call is TRBV10-1, the J call TRBJ2-7; 7 bases agree with TRBD2. The V gene end was trimmed by 0 bases and the J gene end by 5 bases; junction bases not matched to a gene: 4. This CDR3 region has 14 residues. Germline V gene lookup returns CDR1 WNHNN and CDR2 SYGVQD (reference sequence). The CDR3 nucleotides are TGCGCCAGCAGTGAGTCGAAGCTAGCGGACGAGCAGTACTTC. Encoded protein: CASSESKLADEQYF.

This clonotype has more than one count but fewer than ten. The V gene is TRBV19, the J gene TRBJ2-1; maybe TRBD1 (5 bases). CDR3 length equals 15 residues. Germline CDR1 reads LNHDA; CDR2 reads SQIVND (reference sequence). V lost 6 bases and J 0 bases, leaving 12 bases between the germline ends. The CDR3 bases are TGTGCCAGTAGGTCAGGACACAGCTCCTACAATGAGCAGTTCTTC. It encodes CASRSGHSSYNEQFF.

Ten or more counts support this clonotype. The rearrangement joins TRBV7-9 to TRBJ2-1, with unresolved D. Trimming removed 6 bases at V and 8 bases at J, with 11 bases between. CDR3 size: 12 residues. Germline lookup yields CDR1 SEHNR and CDR2 FQNEAQ (reference sequence). CDR3 DNA sequence: TGTGCCAGCAGTTGGAGCGAGCATGAGCAGTTCTTC. Amino acids: CASSWSEHEQFF.